A single T cell receptor (beta chain) is shown here with its context. Its antigen has not been determined. No base-level quality is on record; no much larger clone is a single base apart. Donors were healthy HIV-negative adults with no recently reported acute infections or vaccinations. Every donor was a Caucasian adult residing in Nashville, Tennessee, USA. CD4+ T cells were enriched through magnetic negative selection, after which naive cells were positively selected on CD45RA and the remaining negative fraction served as the memory subset. After blood collection by leukapheresis, PBMCs were isolated using Ficoll-Histopaque density gradient centrifugation and then cryopreserved in the vapor phase of liquid nitrogen. Analytical flow cytometry was used to check the purity and quantity of each magnetically sorted T cell population. From each sorted fraction, genomic DNA was isolated and quantified by UV absorbance on a Nanodrop 2000c.

These data come from a study of shared clonotypes between healthy human individuals (dated by TCRdb to about 2020). Background on the whole study: A couple of women and a few men aged 18 to 49 years were included in the cohort. For each donor, three plates each were used for CD4 naive and CD4 memory, two plates were used for CD8 naive, and one plate was used for CD8 memory. The study deeply sequenced blood TCR repertoires of several healthy adults to estimate repertoire size and the extent of clonotype sharing between individuals. To increase sequencing depth and limit assay-specific biases, different laboratories used diverse techniques to prepare libraries and sequence TCR repertoires. Each donor's leukapheresis produced roughly between about 0.9 and 9.5 billion PBMCs.

Using the deep immunoSEQ assay, TCR CDR3 regions were amplified from genomic DNA by multiplex PCR. Genomic DNA extracted from each cell subset was distributed evenly over all wells of several immunoSEQ 96-well plates, and each plate served as one replicate. For sorted subsets, each replicate PCR was loaded with roughly 0.2 ug genomic DNA, equivalent to 30,000 or so T cell genomes. The purified libraries were quantified using a Qubit 3.0 fluorometer, sized with a Bioanalyzer 2100, and then quantified again using the KAPA Library Quantification kit. Each immunoSEQ 96-well plate was sequenced on its own single-read 150-cycle Illumina NextSeq 550 flow cell. As for how the authors treated the data: Because the immunoSEQ output included only junctional sequences and no quality scores, the filtering could not be the same as the filtering used for full-length reads. To assign V/J genes and CDR3, sequences were annotated using PyIR, a Python wrapper for IgBLAST v1.9, with IMGT germline references. Any read was removed if the V/J assignment was weak (E-value above 1e-6), the CDR3 was missing, or the read contained stop codons, out-of-frame junctions, or ambiguous translated residues. A V3J clonotype was defined by an identical inferred V gene, J gene, and CDR3 amino acid sequence. Percentage overlap between repertoires was computed as shared unique clonotypes divided by the size of the smaller repertoire. Three approaches were used to assess repertoire richness: RTK rarefaction, the Chao1 estimator, and Recon v2.1 estimates of unobserved clonotypes. OLGA was used to compute generation probabilities for all TCRbeta clonotypes that the gDNA method yielded from a few donors. TCRdb provides this immuneACCESS table in a form limited to in-frame rearrangements. Some clones are lacking; in checked studies, under half of them reflect an unresolved V gene, and why the rest are absent is not known. The V and J calls and clone size come from that table; D and trimming were worked out from the DNA. In all, the sample holds approximately 1,500,000 clones, and 95% to 99% of those were seen once. The ten biggest clones cover about 0.4% of the sample.

Ends trimmed: V by 0 bases, J by 6 bases; bases unmatched to a gene: 7. From its cysteine to its phenylalanine, the CDR3 spans 15 amino acids. The kept DNA is CDR3 alone, 45 bases in frame from the first base. The germline V gene yields MNHEY for CDR1 and SVGAGI for CDR2. What the authors observed across the whole study: When several donors were compared, the shared fraction of clonotypes was 5% to 6.5% for naive CD4, about 4% for naive CD8, about 2.4% for memory CD4, and under 0.5% for memory CD8. Even with the large sequencing depth, rarefaction of the sorted-subset datasets indicated that sequencing was incomplete. The genetic and exposure-history diversity represented was limited by the small number of donors. Naive subsets generally had larger estimated clonotype richness than memory subsets did. Compared with non-shared clonotypes, clonotypes shared by all four sorted-subset donors had higher generation probabilities. Pairwise subsampling indicated that sequencing depth was expected to affect the degree of clonotype sharing among donors. Sampling was restricted to blood, and TCR repertoires in tissue are likely to differ from TCR repertoires in blood.

The TCR comes from a man aged 25-45 years in good health. Here the chain combines TRBV6-5 and TRBJ1-1; 7 nucleotides in the junction match TRBD1. Sequencing was carried out using naive CD4+ T cells sorted from blood. According to the study, the label for this sample's cell subset or site signals: CD45RA+ positively selected. The sequenced DNA: TGTGCCAGCAGTTACTCGAGAGGGGGCTTCGCTGAAGCTTTCTTT. Its translation reads: CASSYSRGGFAEAFF.